The rows below give T cell receptor beta chains drawn from one sample of a study of cytomegalovirus exposure and HLA in healthy donors. Sequenced by immunoSEQ multiplex PCR; TCRdb stores in-frame clones only, minus some. The top ten hold more than 0.8% of the sample, which has 350,000 or so clones, 80% to 90% seen once. Material for sequencing was PBMCs. The receptors derive from a woman under 30 in good health and CMV-seronegative. The CDR3 runs from the conserved cysteine through the conserved F or W. Fields, in order: V gene, J gene, D gene, clone size, CDR3 DNA, CDR3 protein. A D gene is named only where the DNA matches it firmly. A clone size is listed for some rows: how often the clone was seen (once, few, many), or a class if it is expanded.

V: TRBV18; J: TRBJ1-2; D: .; size: .; DNA: TGTGCCAGCTCAGAGGGGGCTAACTATGGCTACACCTTC; CDR3: CASSEGANYGYTF
V: TRBV7-6; J: TRBJ2-1; D: TRBD2; size: .; DNA: TGTGCCAGCAGCCCCTCGGGAGGGGGAGTCAATGAGCAGTTCTTC; CDR3: CASSPSGGGVNEQFF
V: TRBV27; J: TRBJ1-2; D: .; size: .; DNA: TGTGCCAGCAGTACAGGGATAGCTATAGTGGGCGGCTACACCTTC; CDR3: CASSTGIAIVGGYTF
V: TRBV7-8; J: TRBJ2-2; D: .; size: .; DNA: TGTGCCAGCAGCTTAGAATCAGGGAACACCGGGGAGCTGTTTTTT; CDR3: CASSLESGNTGELFF
V: TRBV4-1; J: TRBJ1-4; D: TRBD1; size: .; DNA: TGCGCCAGCAGCCAAGATGGGGGGACAGGAAGGGAAAAACTGTTTTTT; CDR3: CASSQDGGTGREKLFF
V: TRBV15; J: TRBJ2-7; D: TRBD2; size: .; DNA: TGTGCCACCAGCAGAGATTCAACTGGGGGGGGACAGTACTTC; CDR3: CATSRDSTGGGQYF
V: TRBV19; J: TRBJ1-5; D: .; size: .; DNA: TGTGCCAGTAGCCCCCCAGGGGTCGGTCAGCCCCAGCATTTT; CDR3: CASSPPGVGQPQHF
V: TRBV18; J: TRBJ1-2; D: TRBD1; size: .; DNA: TGTGCCAGCTCACCACCTCAGGGGGTTGGCTACACCTTC; CDR3: CASSPPQGVGYTF
V: TRBV27; J: TRBJ2-7; D: TRBD2; size: .; DNA: TGTGCCAGCAAGGGTAGCGGGAGTAGGTACGAGCAGTACTTC; CDR3: CASKGSGSRYEQYF
V: TRBV5-1; J: TRBJ2-7; D: .; size: .; DNA: TGCGCCAGCAGCTTGTCCTCCGGAGCGGGCCTGCAGTACTTC; CDR3: CASSLSSGAGLQYF
V: TRBV11-2; J: TRBJ2-5; D: TRBD2; size: .; DNA: TGTGCCAGCAGCCCAGTCGGGGGAGGGAACCAAGAGACCCAGTACTTC; CDR3: CASSPVGGGNQETQYF
V: TRBV19; J: TRBJ1-2; D: TRBD1; size: .; DNA: TGTGCCAGTCGGACAGGGGCTACGTATGGCTACACCTTC; CDR3: CASRTGATYGYTF
V: TRBV2; J: TRBJ2-1; D: TRBD2; size: .; DNA: TGTGCCAGGGGCGGAGCGGGAGCTGGAAATGAGCAGTTCTTC; CDR3: CARGGAGAGNEQFF
V: TRBV28; J: TRBJ2-5; D: .; size: .; DNA: TGTGCCAGCAGTTTAGCGCAGGGAGGAGAGACCCAGTACTTC; CDR3: CASSLAQGGETQYF
V: TRBV5-1; J: TRBJ2-5; D: .; size: .; DNA: TGCGCCAGCAGTTTCGTAGGGGGAGGGCCCGGTGAGACCCAGTACTTC; CDR3: CASSFVGGGPGETQYF
V: TRBV7-9; J: TRBJ2-7; D: TRBD2; size: .; DNA: TGTGCCAGCAGCTTAGGGTTTCTGAGATCCGGACTAGCGGGAGACGAGCAGTACTTC; CDR3: CASSLGFLRSGLAGDEQYF
V: TRBV7-9; J: TRBJ1-5; D: .; size: .; DNA: TGTGCCAGCAGCTTGAACAGGGACCAGCCCCAGCATTTT; CDR3: CASSLNRDQPQHF
V: TRBV9; J: TRBJ2-5; D: TRBD2; size: .; DNA: TGTGCCAGCAGCGTAGGCGGCGGGAGGGCCGTAGAGACCCAGTACTTC; CDR3: CASSVGGGRAVETQYF
V: TRBV6-5; J: TRBJ1-2; D: .; size: .; DNA: TGTGCCAGCAGGGACACCGGCAAGCACTATGGCTACACCTTC; CDR3: CASRDTGKHYGYTF
V: TRBV15; J: TRBJ1-5; D: TRBD1; size: .; DNA: TGTGCCACCAGCAGAGACCCAGGGGGTGACCAGCCCCAGCATTTT; CDR3: CATSRDPGGDQPQHF
V: TRBV7-9; J: TRBJ2-7; D: .; size: once; DNA: TGTGCCAGCAGCCCGACGGGCTACGAGCAGTACTTC; CDR3: CASSPTGYEQYF
V: TRBV9; J: TRBJ2-7; D: TRBD2; size: .; DNA: TGTGCCAGCAGCCAGACTAGCGGGACGACCTACGAGCAGTACTTC; CDR3: CASSQTSGTTYEQYF
V: TRBV18; J: TRBJ2-7; D: .; size: .; DNA: TGTGCCAGCTCACCCGGGGCCTACGAGCAGTACTTC; CDR3: CASSPGAYEQYF
V: TRBV27; J: TRBJ1-1; D: TRBD1; size: .; DNA: TGTGCCAGCAGTTTTGGGCGACAGGGCGAAGCTTTCTTT; CDR3: CASSFGRQGEAFF
V: TRBV5-6; J: TRBJ2-1; D: TRBD1; size: .; DNA: TGTGCCAGCAGCCTCCGGACAGGGGCAGGTCTCAATGAGCAGTTCTTC; CDR3: CASSLRTGAGLNEQFF
V: TRBV5-4; J: TRBJ2-3; D: TRBD1; size: .; DNA: TGTGCCAGCAGCCTTGGGACGGGACAGGGGAGGATGTATACGCAGTATTTT; CDR3: CASSLGTGQGRMYTQYF
V: TRBV4-2; J: TRBJ2-5; D: TRBD2; size: .; DNA: TGTGCCAGCAGCCAAGATCGGGCGGGGGGTCAAGAGACCCAGTACTTC; CDR3: CASSQDRAGGQETQYF
V: TRBV11-2; J: TRBJ2-7; D: .; size: .; DNA: TGTGCCAGCAGCTTAGATTTTGGAGGAGGGTTCGAGCAGTACTTC; CDR3: CASSLDFGGGFEQYF
V: TRBV2; J: TRBJ2-7; D: TRBD2; size: .; DNA: TGTGCCAGCAGTGAAGAGGGAGGGCGCGAGCAGTACTTC; CDR3: CASSEEGGREQYF
V: TRBV11-2; J: TRBJ1-5; D: TRBD1; size: .; DNA: TGTGCCAGCAGCTCCGGGGGGACAGGTTACCAGCCCCAGCATTTT; CDR3: CASSSGGTGYQPQHF
V: TRBV7-2; J: TRBJ2-3; D: TRBD2; size: .; DNA: TGTGCCAGCAGCCCTCGGGGGGGGCCAGATACGCAGTATTTT; CDR3: CASSPRGGPDTQYF
V: TRBV6-5; J: TRBJ2-5; D: TRBD2; size: once; DNA: TGTGCCAGCAGTTACAGGACTAGCGGGAGCCAAGAGACCCAGTACTTC; CDR3: CASSYRTSGSQETQYF
V: TRBV28; J: TRBJ1-2; D: TRBD1; size: .; DNA: TGTGCCAGCAGTTTACAGGGGGCTGGCTATGGCTACACCTTC; CDR3: CASSLQGAGYGYTF
V: TRBV6-1; J: TRBJ1-2; D: .; size: .; DNA: TGTGCCAGCAGTGAGCAGGCAGCCGTCGGCTACACCTTC; CDR3: CASSEQAAVGYTF
V: TRBV21-1; J: TRBJ2-7; D: .; size: .; DNA: TGTGCCAGCAGCAAAAAGGGACTAGCGGCCAAAAATCTCGAGCAGTACTTC; CDR3: CASSKKGLAAKNLEQYF
V: TRBV5-1; J: TRBJ2-5; D: TRBD2; size: few; DNA: TGCGCCAGCAGCCTGCGACTAGCGGGGTACCAAGAGACCCAGTACTTC; CDR3: CASSLRLAGYQETQYF